This T cell receptor beta chain was captured by sequencing in a study of vaccination effects on CD4 cells after COVID-19. In the study overall: It was a median of 72 days after the second dose that post-vaccine samples were obtained.

Comment on this clone: Its matching antigen is unknown.

V gave up 3 bases and J gave up 2 bases, with 13 bases separating them. The V gene's germline CDR1 is DFQATT and CDR2 SNEGSKA (reference sequence). The CDR3 length is 14 residues. Antigen-specific CD4+ T cells were expanded with viral peptide pools in the ViraFEST assay before sequencing. Having been cultured for roughly 9 days, the cells underwent CD4+ T cell isolation. Two doses of BNT162b2 or mRNA-1273 vaccine were administered to participants. According to the study, vaccine recipients showed no prior SARS-CoV-2 infection and negative nucleocapsid antibodies. Profiling relied on immunoSEQ multiplex PCR, and the TCRdb table lists in-frame clones only, not all of them. Counted here are about 28,000 clones, more than 60% occurring once; the ten biggest clones make up 10% to 13%.

The sequences come from CD4+ T cells from PBMCs cultured with HCoV-NL63 spike peptides, collected after COVID-19 vaccination. This rearrangement joins TRBV20-1 to TRBJ1-2, with D maybe TRBD1 (5 bases). The sequence came from a human donor who received a COVID-19 vaccine. The CDR3 sequence is CSASRQTENYGYTF. The CDR3 bases are TGCAGTGCTAGTCGACAGACTGAGAACTATGGCTACACCTTC.